These T cell receptor beta chains were read from a single sample in a study of blood T cell repertoires in COVID-19. Generated by immunoSEQ multiplex PCR, the TCRdb table keeps only in-frame clones and is missing some. The sample holds 150,000 or so clones; 75% to 90% are singletons and the top ten take 9.5% to 13%. The sequenced sample consisted of peripheral blood. The source is a human donor in a cohort sampled during active COVID-19. Both conserved end residues are part of each CDR3. Fields, in order: D gene, V gene, clone size, J gene, CDR3 DNA, CDR3 protein. D genes are given only for firm matches. Rows give clone size only sometimes, using once, few, many, or a class for an expanded clone.

d_call: .
v_call: TRBV4-2
clone_size: .
j_call: TRBJ2-2
cdr3_nt: TGTGCCAGCAGCCAAGATGGGGGGGCAAAGACCGGGGAGCTGTTTTTT
cdr3_aa: CASSQDGGAKTGELFF

d_call: .
v_call: TRBV7-2
clone_size: .
j_call: TRBJ2-7
cdr3_nt: TGTGCCAGCAGTTTCTGGACGGGGAGCTCCTACGAGCAGTACTTC
cdr3_aa: CASSFWTGSSYEQYF

d_call: .
v_call: TRBV5-4
clone_size: .
j_call: TRBJ2-5
cdr3_nt: TGTGCCAGCAGCTTGGCGGGGGGCGCGGGAGAGACCCAGTACTTC
cdr3_aa: CASSLAGGAGETQYF

d_call: .
v_call: TRBV4-3
clone_size: .
j_call: TRBJ2-2
cdr3_nt: TGCGCCAGCAGCCAAGACGACTCGAACACCGGGGAGCTGTTTTTT
cdr3_aa: CASSQDDSNTGELFF

d_call: .
v_call: TRBV12-3/TRBV12-4
clone_size: .
j_call: TRBJ2-4
cdr3_nt: TGTGCCAGTACCCCAGGGGTCAGCATTCAGTACTTC
cdr3_aa: CASTPGVSIQYF

d_call: .
v_call: TRBV18
clone_size: .
j_call: TRBJ1-2
cdr3_nt: TGTGCCAGCTCACCTGGGGCAGGGGTTTATAATGGCTACACCTTC
cdr3_aa: CASSPGAGVYNGYTF

d_call: .
v_call: TRBV2
clone_size: once
j_call: TRBJ1-2
cdr3_nt: TGTGCCAGCAATACAAGGGGCTATGGCTACACCTTC
cdr3_aa: CASNTRGYGYTF

d_call: .
v_call: TRBV14
clone_size: .
j_call: TRBJ2-6
cdr3_nt: TGTGCCAGCAGCCCAATTTCATCTGGGGCCAACGTCCTGACTTTC
cdr3_aa: CASSPISSGANVLTF

d_call: .
v_call: TRBV7-2
clone_size: .
j_call: TRBJ2-2
cdr3_nt: TGTGCCAGTTTAACTACCGGGGAGCTGTTTTTT
cdr3_aa: CASLTTGELFF

d_call: .
v_call: TRBV27
clone_size: .
j_call: TRBJ1-5
cdr3_nt: TGTGCCAGCAGTTTAGGAGGCGGGAGTGGGAAGCCCCAGCATTTT
cdr3_aa: CASSLGGGSGKPQHF

d_call: TRBD1
v_call: TRBV5-4
clone_size: .
j_call: TRBJ2-1
cdr3_nt: TGTGCCAGCAGCCCGACAGGGATGGAAAATGAGCAGTTCTTC
cdr3_aa: CASSPTGMENEQFF

d_call: TRBD2
v_call: TRBV18
clone_size: .
j_call: TRBJ2-7
cdr3_nt: TGTGCCAGCTCCCCCGGGGGTAGCGGGCAATCCTACGAGCAGTACTTC
cdr3_aa: CASSPGGSGQSYEQYF